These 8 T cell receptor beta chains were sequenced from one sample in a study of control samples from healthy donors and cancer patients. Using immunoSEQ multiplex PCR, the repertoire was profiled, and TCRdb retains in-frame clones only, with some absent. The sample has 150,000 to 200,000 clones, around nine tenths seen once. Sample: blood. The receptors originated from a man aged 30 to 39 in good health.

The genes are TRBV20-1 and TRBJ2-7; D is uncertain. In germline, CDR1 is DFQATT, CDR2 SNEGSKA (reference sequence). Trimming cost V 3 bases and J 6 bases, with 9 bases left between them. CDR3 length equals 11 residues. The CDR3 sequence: CSASIGSEQYF. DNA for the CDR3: TGCAGTGCTAGTATTGGGTCCGAGCAGTACTTC.

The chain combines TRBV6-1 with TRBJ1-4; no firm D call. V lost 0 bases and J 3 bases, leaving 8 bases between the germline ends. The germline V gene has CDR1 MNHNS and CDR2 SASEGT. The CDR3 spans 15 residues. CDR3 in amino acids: CASSEAPGPNEKLFF. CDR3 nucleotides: TGTGCCAGCAGTGAAGCGCCAGGACCTAATGAAAAACTGTTTTTT.

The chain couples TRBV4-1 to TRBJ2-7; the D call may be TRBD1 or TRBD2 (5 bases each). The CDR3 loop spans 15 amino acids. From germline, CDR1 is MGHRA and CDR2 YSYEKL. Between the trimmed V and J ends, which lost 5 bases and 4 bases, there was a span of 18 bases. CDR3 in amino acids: CASSSQSRDGYEQYF. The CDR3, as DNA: TGCGCCAGCAGCTCCCAGTCCCGGGACGGATACGAGCAGTACTTC.

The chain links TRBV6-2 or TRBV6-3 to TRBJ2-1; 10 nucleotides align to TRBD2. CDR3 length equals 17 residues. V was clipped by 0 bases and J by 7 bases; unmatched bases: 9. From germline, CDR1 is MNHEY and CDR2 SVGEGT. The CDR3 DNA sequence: TGTGCCAGCAGTTACTCTCGGAGCGGGGGGGCTGAGAATGAGCAGTTCTTC. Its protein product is CASSYSRSGGAENEQFF.

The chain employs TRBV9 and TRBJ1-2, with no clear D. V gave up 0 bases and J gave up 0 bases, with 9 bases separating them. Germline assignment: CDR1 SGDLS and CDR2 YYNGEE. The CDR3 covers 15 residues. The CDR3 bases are TGTGCCAGCAGCGTAGTTAGCAGCCCTAACTATGGCTACACCTTC. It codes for CASSVVSSPNYGYTF.

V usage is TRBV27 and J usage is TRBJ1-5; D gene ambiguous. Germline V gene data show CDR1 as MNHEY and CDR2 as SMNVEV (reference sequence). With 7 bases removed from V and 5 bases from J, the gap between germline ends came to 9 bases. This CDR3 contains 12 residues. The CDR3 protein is CASTLFDQPQHF. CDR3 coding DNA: TGTGCCAGCACCCTTTTCGATCAGCCCCAGCATTTT.

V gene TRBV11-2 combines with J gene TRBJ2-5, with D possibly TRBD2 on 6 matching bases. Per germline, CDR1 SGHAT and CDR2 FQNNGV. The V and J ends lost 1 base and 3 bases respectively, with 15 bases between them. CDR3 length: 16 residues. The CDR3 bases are TGTGCCAGCAGCTTAGGACCGGGAGCGGGTGAAGAGACCCAGTACTTC. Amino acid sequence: CASSLGPGAGEETQYF. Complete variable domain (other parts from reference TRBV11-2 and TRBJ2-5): EAGVAQSPRYKIIEKRQSVAFWCNPISGHATLYWYQQILGQGPKLLIQFQNNGVVDDSQLPKDRFSAERLKGVDSTLKIQPAKLEDSAVYLCASSLGPGAGEETQYFGPGTRLLVL.

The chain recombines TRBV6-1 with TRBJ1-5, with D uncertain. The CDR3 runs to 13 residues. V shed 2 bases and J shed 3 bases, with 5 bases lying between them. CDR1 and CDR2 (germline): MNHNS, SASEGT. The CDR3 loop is CASSEKINQPQHF. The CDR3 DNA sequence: TGTGCCAGCAGTGAAAAAATCAATCAGCCCCAGCATTTT.